The 10 T cell receptor beta chains given below trace back to one sample, sequenced in a study of blood T cell repertoires in COVID-19. Profiling relied on immunoSEQ multiplex PCR, and the TCRdb table lists in-frame clones only, not all of them. Among roughly 280,000 clones listed, 75% to 95% were seen once. Sequencing was carried out using PBMCs or T cells enriched from blood (not recorded which). Receptor source: a middle-aged man who had been exposed to COVID-19.

This rearrangement joins TRBV12-3 or TRBV12-4 to TRBJ2-7, with TRBD1 matching 7 bases. The CDR3 contains 12 residues. V gave up 5 bases and J gave up 4 bases; unmatched junction bases: 2. The CDR3 sequence: CASSRDRYEQYF. CDR3 bases: TGTGCCAGCAGTAGGGACAGATACGAGCAGTACTTC.

The chain combines TRBV19 with TRBJ2-1, with TRBD2 matching 11 bases. V gave up 6 bases and J gave up 6 bases; unmatched junction bases: 7. The CDR3 contains 15 residues. Per the germline V gene, CDR1 is LNHDA and CDR2 is SQIVND (reference sequence). The CDR3 DNA follows: TGTGCCAGTAGCGCCACTAGCGGGAGTATCAATGAGCAGTTCTTC. Translation gives CASSATSGSINEQFF.

The genes are TRBV27 and TRBJ1-2; TRBD1 matches 9 bases. This CDR3 is built from 15 residues. CDR1 and CDR2 from the germline V gene are MNHEY and SMNVEV (reference sequence). V lost 5 bases to trimming and J lost 4 bases; unmatched junction nucleotides: 8. This CDR3 reads CASSQQGAYVYGYTF. The DNA of the CDR3 is TGTGCCAGCAGTCAACAGGGGGCTTACGTCTATGGCTACACCTTC.

The genes are TRBV18 and TRBJ1-2, with 11 bases matching TRBD1. In germline, CDR1 is KGHSH, CDR2 LQKENI. The V segment lost 6 bases and the J segment 2 bases; nucleotides outside the gene matches: 5. This CDR3 has 15 residues. The CDR3 spells CASSQGQGANYGYTF. The DNA of the CDR3 is TGTGCCAGCTCCCAAGGACAGGGGGCCAACTATGGCTACACCTTC.

The chain is built from TRBV6-1 and TRBJ2-5; 11 bases align to TRBD2. The CDR3 is 16 residues long. V dropped 2 bases and J dropped 5; count of bases not matched to a gene: 7. The germline CDR1 and CDR2 sequences are MNHNS and SASEGT. The DNA of the CDR3 is TGTGCCAGCAGTGAATTTTCTAGCGGGGGGATGGAGACCCAGTACTTC. Its translation is CASSEFSSGGMETQYF.

A single count supports this clone. The gene calls are TRBV28 and TRBJ1-6, with 8 bases matching TRBD1. Germline CDR1 is MDHEN and CDR2 is SYDVKM. This CDR3 is built from 15 residues. Trimming took 3 bases from V and 6 from J; bases not matched to a gene: 4. CDR3 bases: TGTGCCAGCAGTTTCGCTCAGGGGGCTAATTCACCCCTCCACTTT. The encoded protein is CASSFAQGANSPLHF.

The chain couples TRBV11-3 to TRBJ1-1; D gene ambiguous. There are 13 residues in the CDR3. Looked up from germline, CDR1 is SGHNT and CDR2 is YENEEA. V was cut by 6 bases and J by 0 bases, with 8 bases left in between. CDR3 in DNA: TGTGCCAGCAGTATTAACATGAACACTGAAGCTTTCTTT. It specifies CASSINMNTEAFF. Supplemented by reference TRBV11-3 and TRBJ1-1, the full variable domain reads EAGVVQSPRYKIIEKKQPVAFWCNPISGHNTLYWYLQNLGQGPELLIRYENEEAVDDSQLPKDRFSAERLKGVDSTLKIQPAELGDSAVYLCASSINMNTEAFFGQGTRLTVV.

The J gene is TRBJ2-2, the V gene TRBV11-3; perhaps TRBD2 as D (6 bases). CDR3 length: 13 residues. V lost 7 bases and J lost 4, with 10 bases in between. Germline V gene lookup returns CDR1 SGHNT and CDR2 YENEEA. As DNA, the CDR3 is TGTGCCAGCATCCGAGCGGGCACCGGGGAGCTGTTTTTT. This codes for CASIRAGTGELFF.

This chain uses TRBV28 with TRBJ1-2, with 7 nucleotides matching TRBD1. V shed 5 bases and J 7 bases; nucleotides not matched to a gene: 16. The CDR3 runs 16 residues. Germline V gene lookup returns CDR1 MDHEN and CDR2 SYDVKM. The CDR3 coding sequence is TGTGCCAGCAGTATTCCGATACAGGGGACCTATCGTGGCTACACCTTC. This gives the protein CASSIPIQGTYRGYTF.

Only one count was recorded for this clone. V usage is TRBV28 and J usage is TRBJ2-1; TRBD2 matches at 9 bases. The germline gives CDR1 MDHEN, CDR2 SYDVKM. After removal of 6 bases from V and 5 bases from J, the junction contained 2 bases not matched to a gene. The CDR3 has 13 residues. The CDR3 region is CASRAGGNNEQFF. The CDR3 region has the DNA TGTGCCAGCAGAGCGGGAGGCAACAATGAGCAGTTCTTC.